Listed below are T cell receptor beta chains from one sample, sequenced in a study of control samples from healthy donors and cancer patients. Clones were sequenced by immunoSEQ multiplex PCR, and TCRdb holds only the in-frame ones, with some missing. The sample is made up of fewer than 200,000 clones, and the top ten hold more than 2% of it. Material: blood. These receptors all stem from a young woman in good health. CDR3s include the opening cysteine and the closing phenylalanine or tryptophan. Fields, in order: J gene, D gene, V gene, CDR3 DNA, CDR3 protein. The D gene is left open where the match is weak.

j_call: TRBJ2-7; d_call: .; v_call: TRBV19; cdr3_nt: TGTGCCAGTAGTATTGTCGGTAGCTCCTACGAGCAGTACTTC; cdr3_aa: CASSIVGSSYEQYF
j_call: TRBJ1-2; d_call: .; v_call: TRBV6-4; cdr3_nt: TGTGCCAGCAGTGGGGTGGTGGGCAGCCCCTACACCTTC; cdr3_aa: CASSGVVGSPYTF
j_call: TRBJ1-6; d_call: .; v_call: TRBV5-5; cdr3_nt: TGTGCCAGCAGCACGGGGCTGCGGAGCTCCTATAATTCACCCCTCCACTTT; cdr3_aa: CASSTGLRSSYNSPLHF
j_call: TRBJ1-1; d_call: TRBD1; v_call: TRBV10-3; cdr3_nt: TGTGCCATCAGTGACCCGGGACAGGGGAGGGCTGAAGCTTTCTTT; cdr3_aa: CAISDPGQGRAEAFF
j_call: TRBJ2-1; d_call: TRBD1; v_call: TRBV27; cdr3_nt: TGTGCCAGCGGGGGACAGGATTCCTACAATGAGCAGTTCTTC; cdr3_aa: CASGGQDSYNEQFF
j_call: TRBJ1-6; d_call: .; v_call: TRBV27; cdr3_nt: .; cdr3_aa: CASSFLAGSNSPLHF
j_call: TRBJ1-4; d_call: .; v_call: TRBV5-6; cdr3_nt: TGTGCCAGCAGCTTGGGCAGATTAATGAAAGGACTGTTTTTT; cdr3_aa: CASSLGRLMKGLFF
j_call: TRBJ2-1; d_call: .; v_call: TRBV6-5; cdr3_nt: TGTGCCAGCACCGCGGGGTACAATGAGCAGTTCTTC; cdr3_aa: CASTAGYNEQFF
j_call: TRBJ1-2; d_call: .; v_call: TRBV5-4; cdr3_nt: TGTGCCAGCAGCCTGGATCAGTATCTCTATGGCTACACCTTC; cdr3_aa: CASSLDQYLYGYTF
j_call: TRBJ1-6; d_call: TRBD1; v_call: TRBV6-5; cdr3_nt: TGTGCCAGCAGTCGGGACAGGGCCTATAATTCACCCCTCCACTTT; cdr3_aa: CASSRDRAYNSPLHF
j_call: TRBJ1-2; d_call: .; v_call: TRBV5-1; cdr3_nt: TGCGCCAGCAGCTTGGCCGTGGACTATGGCTACACCTTC; cdr3_aa: CASSLAVDYGYTF
j_call: TRBJ1-2; d_call: TRBD1; v_call: TRBV5-1; cdr3_nt: TGCGCCAGCAGCCCCGGGACAGGGCTAAGTGGCTACACCTTC; cdr3_aa: CASSPGTGLSGYTF
j_call: TRBJ1-2; d_call: .; v_call: TRBV7-2; cdr3_nt: TGTGCCAGCAGCTTCCAGGTTAACTATGGCTACACCTTC; cdr3_aa: CASSFQVNYGYTF